Included here is one TCR beta chain sequence, with context. Its specificity is unknown. These data originate in a study of blood T cells in healthy people across ages. Study-wide points: Long-lived donors had more naive CD4+ cells and higher diversity than aged donors.

This CDR3 is 14 amino acids long. V was pared by 4 bases and J by 4 bases, with 13 bases between. Germline V lookup: CDR1 KGHSY, CDR2 FQNENV. A J-beta primer mix and a sample-barcoded 5' primer were used in a second PCR of about 7 to 11 cycles. Every molecule of cDNA carried a tag from a template-switch adaptor with 12 random nucleotides. TCRdb re-called the 5' RACE reads with MiXCR, one entry per CDR3 protein. Among about 650,000 distinct CDR3 sequences listed, more than 45% were seen once. The chain has TRBV16 and TRBJ1-1; D remains unclear. The origin of this receptor is a woman older than 75 in good health. Material: blood. The CDR3 nucleotides are TGTGCCAGCAGCCCCCGGGTAGCCACCACTGAAGCTTTCTTT. This sequence encodes CASSPRVATTEAFF.